The 17 T cell receptor beta chains presented below share a single source sample, sequenced in a study of blood T cells in healthy people across ages. It was with a sample-barcoded 5' primer and a J-beta primer mix that a second PCR of roughly 6 to 11 cycles was run. TCRdb ran MiXCR on the 5' RACE reads and lists one entry per CDR3 protein. In the table there are hundreds of thousands of distinct CDR3 sequences, approximately 25% of which are singletons. These data were also filed under a second study, of T cells of mothers and their children.

Source material: blood. The receptors derive from a boy aged 10-17 years in good health.

The chain links TRBV29-1 to TRBJ2-7, with TRBD2 matching 10 bases. The CDR3 totals 14 residues. The junction had 6 bases not matched to a gene; V was cut back by 5 bases and J by 2 bases. Germline CDR1 reads SQVTM; CDR2 reads ANQGSEA. The CDR3, as DNA: TGCAGCGTTCAGAGGACTAGCGGTCCCTACGAGCAGTACTTC. Protein: CSVQRTSGPYEQYF.

This clonotype showed up just a few times. J is TRBJ1-3 and V is TRBV19; no firm D call. V was shortened by 9 bases and J by 0 bases, with 12 bases between the two germline ends. The CDR3 is made up of 14 amino acids. Germline V gives CDR1 LNHDA, CDR2 SQIVND (reference sequence). CDR3 loop: CARPASSSGNTIYF. The CDR3 nucleotides read TGTGCCAGGCCGGCCTCAAGCTCTGGAAACACCATATATTTT.

Turning to this clonotype: The junction does not match germline at one end; this may be a read error. The V gene is TRBV2, the J gene TRBJ2-5; TRBD2 might be the D (5 bases). The CDR3 has 12 residues. In germline, CDR1 is SNHLY, CDR2 FYNNEI. This CDR3 is CASNRAIATQCF. CDR3 bases: TGTGCCAGCAACCGGGCTATAGCGACCCAGTGCTTC.

Comment on this clonotype: An end of the junction differs from the germline gene, which may be a read error. The chain couples TRBV5-1 to TRBJ1-2; TRBD1 might be the D (6 bases). CDR1 SGHRS and CDR2 YFSETQ come from the germline V gene. The CDR3 length is 14 residues. CDR3 loop: CASSLPTGNSGYTF. In DNA, the CDR3 is TGCGCCAGCAGCTTGCCAACAGGGAACTCTGGCTACACCTTC. Full variable domain (remainder filled in from reference TRBV5-1 and TRBJ1-2): KAGVTQTPRYLIKTRGQQVTLSCSPISGHRSVSWYQQTPGQGLQFLFEYFSETQRNKGNFPGRFSGRQFSNSRSEMNVSTLELGDSALYLCASSLPTGNSGYTFGSGTRLTVV.

The genes are TRBV4-3 and TRBJ2-1, with D tentatively TRBD1 (5 bases). Germline lookup yields CDR1 LGHNA and CDR2 YSLEER. This CDR3 has 14 residues. The germline V and J ends were trimmed by 0 bases and 6 bases, with 9 bases remaining between them. In DNA, the CDR3 is TGCGCCAGCAGCCAAGAATACAGGTTCAATGAGCAGTTCTTC. Translation gives CASSQEYRFNEQFF.

This clonotype occurred a few times. The CDR3 spells CASSPYDGMAYNEQFF. CDR3 bases: TGCGCCAGCAGCCCGTACGACGGGATGGCCTACAATGAGCAGTTCTTC. The rearrangement links TRBV5-1 to TRBJ2-1; tentative D call: TRBD2 (5 bases). The CDR3 is 16 amino acids. CDR1 and CDR2 (germline): SGHRS, YFSETQ. Trimming left V 4 bases short and J 2 bases short, with 16 bases between.

This clonotype was seen only a few times. This chain links TRBV28 with TRBJ2-2, with D possibly TRBD2 on 5 matching bases. The CDR3 sequence is 14 residues long. Looked up from germline, CDR1 is MDHEN and CDR2 is SYDVKM. Trimming cost V 8 bases and J 14 bases, with 24 bases left between them. The CDR3, as DNA: TGTGCCAGCCGGTCTTTGTTAGCGCGGGCCCTTCTGTTTTTT. Amino acid sequence: CASRSLLARALLFF.

This clonotype was counted only a few times. The genes are TRBV20-1 and TRBJ1-1, with TRBD1 matching 9 bases. The V gene end was trimmed by 1 base and the J gene end by 0 bases; junction bases not matched to a gene: 9. CDR3 size: 17 residues. Germline-derived CDR1 and CDR2 are DFQATT and SNEGSKA (reference sequence). The CDR3 bases are TGCAGTGCTAGAGGTCTCATAGGACAGGGGATGAACACTGAAGCTTTCTTT. Residues: CSARGLIGQGMNTEAFF.

The chain links TRBV3-1 to TRBJ2-1, with D hard to call. Trimming shortened V by 0 bases and J by 0 bases, and 12 bases separated the two germline ends. CDR1 is LGHDT, CDR2 YNNKEL, per germline (reference sequence). The length of the CDR3 is 17 residues. The CDR3 region has the DNA TGTGCCAGCAGCCAAGATGGTCAAGCGCTCTCCTACAATGAGCAGTTCTTC. Translated, it gives CASSQDGQALSYNEQFF.

On this clonotype itself: A read error may produce the germline difference seen at one junction end. The V and J genes are TRBV4-1 and TRBJ2-1; 10 positions match TRBD2. The CDR3 runs to 13 residues. Germline V gene sequence: CDR1 MGHRA, CDR2 YSYEKL. The CDR3 loop reads CASSQDVGTSVYF. For the CDR3, the DNA is TGCGCCAGCAGCCAAGATGTGGGGACTAGCGTGTATTTC.

The V call is TRBV3-1, the J call TRBJ2-5; D may be TRBD1 (5 bases). Germline V lookup: CDR1 LGHDT, CDR2 YNNKEL (reference sequence). V was clipped by 1 base and J by 2 bases, with 11 bases between them. This CDR3 is built from 15 residues. CDR3 protein: CASSQVGALQETQYF. CDR3 bases: TGTGCCAGCAGCCAAGTAGGGGCGTTACAAGAGACCCAGTACTTC.

This rearrangement joins TRBV29-1 to TRBJ2-7, with 9 bases identical to TRBD2. The DNA end is a closer match to TRBJ2-5, so the J assignment may be wrong. Germline V gene sequence: CDR1 SQVTM, CDR2 ANQGSEA. This CDR3 has 16 residues. Here the CDR3 reads CSARWIAGVEGETQYF. The CDR3 nucleotides read TGCAGCGCACGCTGGATAGCGGGAGTTGAAGGAGAGACCCAGTACTTC.

This clonotype was seen at least ten times. This rearrangement joins TRBV4-1 to TRBJ2-5; a weak D match, TRBD2 (6 bases). The J call may be faulty, since TRBJ2-1 better matches the DNA end. CDR1 MGHRA and CDR2 YSYEKL come from the germline V gene. The CDR3 sequence is 15 residues long. This chain's CDR3 is CASSQDRGAFNEQFF. As DNA, the CDR3 is TGCGCCAGCAGCCAAGATCGCGGGGCCTTCAATGAGCAGTTCTTC.

The V gene is TRBV13, the J gene TRBJ2-5, with D tentatively TRBD1 (6 bases). The end of the DNA fits TRBJ2-7 better, so the J call may be wrong. The CDR3 loop spans 13 amino acids. Germline V lookup: CDR1 PRHDT, CDR2 FYEKMQ (reference sequence). CDR3 loop: CASSGLQGPEQYF. Written as DNA, the CDR3 is TGTGCCAGCAGCGGGTTACAGGGACCCGAGCAGTACTTC.

The chain has TRBV24-1 and TRBJ2-1; TRBD2 is a possible D gene (5 bases). The V gene's germline CDR1 is KGHDR and CDR2 SFDVKD. The V end lost 3 bases, the J end lost 4 bases, and 18 bases lay between the germline ends. This CDR3 comprises 17 residues. CDR3 in amino acids: CATSDKWTRPTYNEQFF. CDR3 nucleotides: TGTGCCACCAGTGATAAATGGACTCGACCCACTTACAATGAGCAGTTCTTC.

This clonotype has a count of ten or more. The chain joins TRBV7-9 to TRBJ2-7; the match to TRBD1 covers 9 bases. Per the germline V gene, CDR1 is SEHNR and CDR2 is FQNEAQ (reference sequence). V was pared by 4 bases and J by 1 base, with 2 bases of the junction left unmatched. The CDR3 covers 14 residues. The CDR3 coding sequence is TGTGCCAGCAGCTGGGGACAGGGATCCTACGAGCAGTACTTC. Its protein is CASSWGQGSYEQYF.

This clonotype turned up a few times. This chain uses TRBV24-1 with TRBJ2-5; D might be TRBD1 (5 bases). The end of the DNA fits TRBJ2-7 better, so the J call may be wrong. CDR3 length equals 15 residues. CDR1 is KGHDR, CDR2 SFDVKD, per germline. As DNA, the CDR3 is TGTGCCACCAGTGATTCGCCGACAGTCTTTCGCGAGCAGTACTTC. As protein: CATSDSPTVFREQYF.